The rows below give T cell receptor beta chains drawn from one sample of a study of T cell repertoires in cytomegalovirus infection. The antigens for these receptors are not known. TCRdb independently ran MiXCR on the reads; one entry per CDR3 protein. The data show about 770,000 distinct CDR3 sequences, with 25% to 35% seen just once and around 12% held by the top ten. Here the sequenced sample was cultured CD8+ T cells from PBMCs, taken from culture after CMV antigen stimulation. All receptors derive from a human donor in good health (CMV status not recorded). Some clones in this sample may be carry-over from other donors' samples. The conserved cysteine and the conserved F or W are not part of the CDR3 here. D genes are given only for firm matches.

TRBD2 TRBJ2-3 TRBV7-9 ASSPSSAGETTDTQY
- TRBJ1-5 TRBV7-9 ASSLVDSNQPQH
- TRBJ1-1 TRBV28 ASSSPPGSLVLMNTEAF
- TRBJ1-6 TRBV7-8 ASSLGGGSDSPLH
- TRBJ2-1 TRBV24-1 ATSPRDTAKSWNEQF
TRBD1 TRBJ1-5 TRBV29-1 SVETGGADQPQH
TRBD1 TRBJ2-2 TRBV4-1 ASSYWTGPQSGELF
- TRBJ2-1 TRBV14 ASSQWGSHNEQF
- TRBJ2-7 TRBV6-6 ASSWSDSYEQY
TRBD1 TRBJ2-5 TRBV12-3/TRBV12-4 ASSPIRDRAQETQY
TRBD2 TRBJ2-2 TRBV6-6 ASSSPVGGDTGELF
- TRBJ1-4 TRBV27 ASSSYREDEKLF